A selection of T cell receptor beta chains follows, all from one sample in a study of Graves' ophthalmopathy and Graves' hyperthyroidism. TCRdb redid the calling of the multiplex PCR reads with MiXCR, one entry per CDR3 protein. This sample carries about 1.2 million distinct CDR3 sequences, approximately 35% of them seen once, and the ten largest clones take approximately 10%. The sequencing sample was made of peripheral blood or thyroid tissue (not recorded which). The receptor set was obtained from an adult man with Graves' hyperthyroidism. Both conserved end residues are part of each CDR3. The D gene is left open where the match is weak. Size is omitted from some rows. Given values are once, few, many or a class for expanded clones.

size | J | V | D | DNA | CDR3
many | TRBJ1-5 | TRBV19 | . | TGTGCCAGTAGTACCTCAACAGGGCGCGGACAGCCCCAGCATTTT | CASSTSTGRGQPQHF
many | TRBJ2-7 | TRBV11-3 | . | TGTGCCAGCAGCTTAGGACCCTCTTCAAACGGATACGAGCAGTACTTC | CASSLGPSSNGYEQYF
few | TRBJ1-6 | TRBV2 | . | TGTGCCAGCAGTGGGGAAGGGCAAGGTGATTCACCCCTCCACTTT | CASSGEGQGDSPLHF
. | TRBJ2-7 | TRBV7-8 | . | TGTGCCAGCAGCCAGAAAGCGACAGCTCGGCACGAGCAGTACTTC | CASSQKATARHEQYF
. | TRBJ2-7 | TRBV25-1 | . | TGTGCCAGCAGCGTTGGGGGGACAATCTACGAGCAGTACTTC | CASSVGGTIYEQYF
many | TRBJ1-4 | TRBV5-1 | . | TGCGCCAGCAGCACCGGGAGAGAAGAAAAACTGTTTTTT | CASSTGREEKLFF
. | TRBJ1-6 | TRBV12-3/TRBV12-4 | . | TGTGCCAGCAGTTTAGCGGAGGGAATCTCACCCCTCCACTTT | CASSLAEGISPLHF
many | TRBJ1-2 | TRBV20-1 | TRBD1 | TGCAGTGCTAGACCTTTCACAGGGGGCGACTATGGCTACACCTTC | CSARPFTGGDYGYTF
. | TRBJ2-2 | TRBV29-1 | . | TGCAGCGTAACCCGTTTGGGGGAGCTGTTTTTT | CSVTRLGELFF
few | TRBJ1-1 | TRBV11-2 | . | TGTGCCAGCAGCTTATCCTCCACAAACACTGAAGCTTTCTTT | CASSLSSTNTEAFF
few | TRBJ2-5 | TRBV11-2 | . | TGTGCCAGCAGCCCGAATCGACAGAGTCAAGGACAAGAGACCCAGTACTTC | CASSPNRQSQGQETQYF
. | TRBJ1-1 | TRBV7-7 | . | TGTGCCATCAGTGAGTCTGGGGATTCTGAAGATTTCTTT | CAISESGDSEDFF
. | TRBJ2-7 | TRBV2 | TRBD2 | TGTGCCAGCCAAACTAGCGGGACTTCCTACGAGCAGTACTTC | CASQTSGTSYEQYF
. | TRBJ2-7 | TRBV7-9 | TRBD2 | TGTGCCAGCAGCCTTCTCCCCTCGCCGGCTACTAGCGCAAACTACGAGCAGTACTTC | CASSLLPSPATSANYEQYF
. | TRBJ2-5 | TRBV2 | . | TGTGCCAGCAGTCGGGACCCAGCCCACCGGGAGACCCAGTACTTC | CASSRDPAHRETQYF
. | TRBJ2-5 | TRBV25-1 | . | TGTGCCACCTCCCTTTTTAACCGAGAGACCCAGTACTTC | CATSLFNRETQYF
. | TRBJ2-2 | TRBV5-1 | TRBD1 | TGCGTCAGCAGCGTCAACCGGGACAGGCGATTGGGGACCGGGGAGCTGTTTTTT | CVSSVNRDRRLGTGELFF
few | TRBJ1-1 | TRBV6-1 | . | TGTGCCACCCCGGGACATTCGAACACTGAAGCTTTCTTT | CATPGHSNTEAFF
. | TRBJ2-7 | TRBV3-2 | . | TGTGCCAGCAGTGATGGTAGCAAGTACCACCACGAGCAGTACTTC | CASSDGSKYHHEQYF
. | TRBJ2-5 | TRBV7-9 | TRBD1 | TGTGCCAGCAGCTTATCGACAGGGGAAGAGACCCAGTACTTC | CASSLSTGEETQYF
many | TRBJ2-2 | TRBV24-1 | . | TGTGCCACCAGTTCGGCTCCGAACACCGGGGAGCTGTTTTTT | CATSSAPNTGELFF
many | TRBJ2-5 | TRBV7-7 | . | TGTGCCAGCAGCTTAGCCTCCGGGGGCCAGGAGACCCAGTACTTC | CASSLASGGQETQYF
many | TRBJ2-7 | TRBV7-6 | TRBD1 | TGTGCCAGCAGCTTAGTATCAGGGGGCCCATACGAGCAGTACTTC | CASSLVSGGPYEQYF
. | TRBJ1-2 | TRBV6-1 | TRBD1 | TGTGCCAGCAGTGATCGGCAGGGGGACTATGGCTACACCTTC | CASSDRQGDYGYTF
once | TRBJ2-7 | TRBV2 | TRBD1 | TGTGCCAGTGGACAGGAACGGCATACTGAGCAGTACTTC | CASGQERHTEQYF
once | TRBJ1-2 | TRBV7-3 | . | TGTGCCAGCAGCTTAACGCACCTAAGCTATGGCTACACCTTC | CASSLTHLSYGYTF
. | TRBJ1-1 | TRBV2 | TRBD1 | TGTGCCAGCACGACAGGGTGTACTGAAGCTTTCTTT | CASTTGCTEAFF
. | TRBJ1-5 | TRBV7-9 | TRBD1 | TGTGCCAGCAGCAGAACCCGGGACAGGGGGCGGGATCAGCCCCAGCATTTT | CASSRTRDRGRDQPQHF
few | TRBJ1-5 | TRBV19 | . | TGTGCCAGTAAGAGGTCGACTCAGCCCCAGCATTTT | CASKRSTQPQHF
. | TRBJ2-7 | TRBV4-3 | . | TGCGCCAGCAGCCAAGAAGCGCAGGGGTCCTACGAGCAGTACTTC | CASSQEAQGSYEQYF
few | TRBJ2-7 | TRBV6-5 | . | TGTGCCAGCAGCCAAGGACTGCTCTACGAGCAGTACTTC | CASSQGLLYEQYF
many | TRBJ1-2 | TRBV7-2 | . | TGTGCCAGCAGCCGACGCGATACGGATTTCTATGGCTACACCTTC | CASSRRDTDFYGYTF
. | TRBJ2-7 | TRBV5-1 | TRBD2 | TGCGCCAGCAGGGGGGAGGACCCTCTTCTAGCGGGGAGCTCCTACGAGCAGTACTTC | CASRGEDPLLAGSSYEQYF
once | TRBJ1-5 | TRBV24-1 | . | TGTGCCACCAGTGATGGCCAGGGGTGGGGGAATCAGCCCCAGCATTTT | CATSDGQGWGNQPQHF
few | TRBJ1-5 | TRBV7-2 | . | TGTGCCAGCAGCGTCCTACGGAATCAGCCCCAGCATTTT | CASSVLRNQPQHF
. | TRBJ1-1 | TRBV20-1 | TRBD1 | TGCAGTGCAGTACAGGGGGCGAGGACTGAAGCTTTCTTT | CSAVQGARTEAFF
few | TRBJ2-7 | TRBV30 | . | TGTGCCTGGACATGGCCAGGCGAGTTATTGGAGCAGTACTTC | CAWTWPGELLEQYF
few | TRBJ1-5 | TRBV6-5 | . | TGTGCCAGCAGGAAGGCGGGGGAGGCCCAGCATTTT | CASRKAGEAQHF
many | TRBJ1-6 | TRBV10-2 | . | TGCGCCAGCGCACGGGGCGATTCACCCCTCCACTTT | CASARGDSPLHF
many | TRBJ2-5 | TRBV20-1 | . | TGCAGTGCTACCCACCGCGGGGATGTCGAGACCCAGTACTTC | CSATHRGDVETQYF
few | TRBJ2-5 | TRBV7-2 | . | TGTGCCGGCAGCTTAGGGGGCCAAGAGACCCAGTACTTC | CAGSLGGQETQYF
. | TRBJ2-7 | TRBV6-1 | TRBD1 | TGTGCCAGCAGTGGCGGACAGGGGACGACCTACGAGCAGTACTTC | CASSGGQGTTYEQYF